This T cell receptor (beta chain) is drawn from a study of blood T cell repertoires in COVID-19. About the research overall: Sites across the United States, Italy and Spain contributed samples from acute and convalescent COVID-19. From T cells, B-cell-depleted T cells, or PBMCs came the material, which was cDNA or gDNA.

In the study's own analysis: Reference gene primer amplification gave nucleated cell count estimates. TCRdb keeps only in-frame clones here, not all; method: immunoSEQ multiplex PCR. Clone size and the V and J calls come from that table; the DNA yielded D and trimming. The table records about 110,000 clones, approximately 80% of them present only once. The source of this sequence is a woman aged 55-70 years with acute or convalescent COVID-19. The sample comprised peripheral blood.

The CDR3 is CASRNRVPIFSGANVLTF. In nucleotides, the CDR3 is TGTGCCAGTAGGAACAGGGTGCCAATTTTCTCTGGGGCCAACGTCCTGACTTTC. This rearrangement joins TRBV19 to TRBJ2-6; TRBD1 is a possible D gene (6 bases). The CDR3 covers 18 residues. CDR1 and CDR2 from the germline V gene are LNHDA and SQIVND (reference sequence). V was clipped by 6 bases and J by 0 bases, with 18 bases between them.